The 3 T cell receptor beta chains given below trace back to one sample, sequenced in a study of shared clonotypes between healthy human individuals. Measured with immunoSEQ multiplex PCR; TCRdb has only the in-frame clones, and not every one. Among a few million clones, approximately 94% were seen once, and the ten largest hold about 0.13%. Sequencing was done on a sample of naive CD4+ T cells sorted from blood. Subset specified: CD45RA+ positively selected. The receptor source for this set is a man in his late teens or twenties in good health.

Only one count was recorded for this clone. A junction end diverges from the germline sequence, so it may reflect a read error. The same CDR3 also results from other DNA sequences found in this sample. The V call is TRBV4-2, the J call TRBJ1-3; the match to TRBD1 covers 8 bases. The CDR3 is 16 residues long. CDR1 is LGHNA, CDR2 YNFKEQ, per germline. The CDR3: CASSSEDRVSGNTIYF. The DNA of the CDR3 is TGTGCCAGCAGCTCCGAGGACAGGGTGTCTGGAAACACCATATACTTT.

In the case of this clone: This sample includes further DNA sequences coding for the same CDR3. The J gene is TRBJ2-2, the V gene TRBV7-9; unclear D gene. The CDR3 totals 11 residues. The V gene's germline CDR1 is SEHNR and CDR2 FQNEAQ (reference sequence). V lost 2 bases and J lost 7, with 2 bases in between. Here the CDR3 reads CASSLSGELFF. The CDR3 DNA sequence: TGTGCCAGCAGCTTAAGCGGGGAGCTGTTTTTT.

The chain carries TRBV11-3 and TRBJ2-7; 10 bases agree with TRBD1. The CDR3 loop spans 13 amino acids. Trimming cost V 5 bases and J 6 bases; bases outside gene matches: 4. CDR1 is SGHNT, CDR2 YENEEA, per germline. The CDR3 here is CASSPGQGREQYF. In DNA, the CDR3 is TGTGCCAGCAGCCCGGGACAGGGGCGCGAGCAGTACTTC.